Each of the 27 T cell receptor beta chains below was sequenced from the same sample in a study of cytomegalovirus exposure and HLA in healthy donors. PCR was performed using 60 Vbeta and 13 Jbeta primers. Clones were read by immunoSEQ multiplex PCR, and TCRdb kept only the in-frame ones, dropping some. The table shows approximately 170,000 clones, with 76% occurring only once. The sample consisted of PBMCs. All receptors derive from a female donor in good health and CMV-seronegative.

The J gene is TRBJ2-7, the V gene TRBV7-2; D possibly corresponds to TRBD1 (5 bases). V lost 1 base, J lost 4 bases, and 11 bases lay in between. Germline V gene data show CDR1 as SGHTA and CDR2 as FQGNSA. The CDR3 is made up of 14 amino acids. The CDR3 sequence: CASSLGVPGYEQYF. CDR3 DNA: TGTGCCAGCAGCTTAGGAGTCCCAGGGTACGAGCAGTACTTC.

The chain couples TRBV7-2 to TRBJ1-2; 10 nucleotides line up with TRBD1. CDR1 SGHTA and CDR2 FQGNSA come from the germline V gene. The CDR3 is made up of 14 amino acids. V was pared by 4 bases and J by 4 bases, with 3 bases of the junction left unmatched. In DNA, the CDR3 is TGTGCCAGCAGCTCGGGGACAGGGGTCTATGGCTACACCTTC. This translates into CASSSGTGVYGYTF.

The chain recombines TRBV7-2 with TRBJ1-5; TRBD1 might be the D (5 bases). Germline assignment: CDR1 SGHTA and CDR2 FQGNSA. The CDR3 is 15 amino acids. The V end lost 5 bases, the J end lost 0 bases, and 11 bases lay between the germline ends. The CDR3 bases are TGTGCCAGCAGCCCGGGGGGGTCTAGCAATCAGCCCCAGCATTTT. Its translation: CASSPGGSSNQPQHF.

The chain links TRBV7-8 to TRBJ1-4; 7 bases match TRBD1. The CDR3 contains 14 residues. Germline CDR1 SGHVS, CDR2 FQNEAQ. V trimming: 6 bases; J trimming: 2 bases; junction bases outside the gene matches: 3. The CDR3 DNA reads TGTGCCAGCAGTGAGGGACAGACTAATGAAAAACTGTTTTTT. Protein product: CASSEGQTNEKLFF.

DNA of the CDR3: TGTGCCAGCAGAGCCGACAGGGTTGGTGCACGCTATGGCTACACCTTC. This gives the protein CASRADRVGARYGYTF. J is TRBJ1-2 and V is TRBV28; 7 bases map to TRBD1. This CDR3 comprises 16 residues. The germline V gene encodes CDR1 MDHEN and CDR2 SYDVKM. J gave up 4 bases and V 6 bases, and 14 bases lay outside the gene matches.

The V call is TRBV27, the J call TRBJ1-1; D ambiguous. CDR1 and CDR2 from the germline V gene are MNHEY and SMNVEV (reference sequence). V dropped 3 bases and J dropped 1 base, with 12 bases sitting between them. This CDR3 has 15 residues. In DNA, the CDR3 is TGTGCCAGCAGTTTCGCCACAGTGGGGAACACTGAAGCTTTCTTT. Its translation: CASSFATVGNTEAFF.

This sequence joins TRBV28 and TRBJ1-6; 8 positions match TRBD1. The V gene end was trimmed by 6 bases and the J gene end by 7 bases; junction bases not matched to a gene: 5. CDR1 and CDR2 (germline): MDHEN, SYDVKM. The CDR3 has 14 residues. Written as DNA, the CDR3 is TGTGCCAGCAGGTTCGACAGGGGAAATTCACCCCTCCACTTT. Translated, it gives CASRFDRGNSPLHF.

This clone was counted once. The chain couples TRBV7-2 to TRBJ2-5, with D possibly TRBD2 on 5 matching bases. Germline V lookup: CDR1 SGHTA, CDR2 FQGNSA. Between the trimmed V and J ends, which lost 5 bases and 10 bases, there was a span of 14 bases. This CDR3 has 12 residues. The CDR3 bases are TGTGCCAGCAGCCAGGACTGGTTGGGCCAGTACTTC. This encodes CASSQDWLGQYF. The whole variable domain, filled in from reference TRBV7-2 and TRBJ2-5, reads GAGVSQSPSNKVTEKGKDVELRCDPISGHTALYWYRQSLGQGLEFLIYFQGNSAPDKSGLPSDRFSAERTGGSVSTLTIQRTQQEDSAVYLCASSQDWLGQYFGPGTRLLVL.

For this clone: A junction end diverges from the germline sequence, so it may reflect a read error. CDR3 protein: CASSVTKGKNSQYF. The DNA of the CDR3 is TGTGCCAGCAGTGTCACCAAAGGCAAAAACAGTCAGTACTTC. The chain links TRBV6-1 to TRBJ2-4; D is unclear. The CDR3 loop spans 14 amino acids. Germline CDR1 reads MNHNS; CDR2 reads SASEGT.

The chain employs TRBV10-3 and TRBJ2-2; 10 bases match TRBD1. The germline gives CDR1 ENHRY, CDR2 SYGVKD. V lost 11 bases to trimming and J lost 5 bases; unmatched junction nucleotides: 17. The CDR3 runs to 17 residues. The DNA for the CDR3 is TGTGCCGTCCTCCGGGACAGGGGAAATAGTCGGACCGGGGAGCTGTTTTTT. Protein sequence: CAVLRDRGNSRTGELFF.

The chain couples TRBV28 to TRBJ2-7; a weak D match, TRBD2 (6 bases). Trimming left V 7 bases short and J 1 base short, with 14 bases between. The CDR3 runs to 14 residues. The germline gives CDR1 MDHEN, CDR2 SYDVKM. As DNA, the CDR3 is TGTGCCAGCAACCGACCCGGGACTTCCTACGAGCAGTACTTC. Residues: CASNRPGTSYEQYF.

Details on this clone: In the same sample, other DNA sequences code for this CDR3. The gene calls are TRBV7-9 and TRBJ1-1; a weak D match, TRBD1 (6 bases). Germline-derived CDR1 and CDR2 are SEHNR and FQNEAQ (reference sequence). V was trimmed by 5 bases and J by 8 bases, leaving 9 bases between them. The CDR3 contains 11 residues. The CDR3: CASSLTGEAFF. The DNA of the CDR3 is TGTGCCAGCAGCCTAACAGGGGAAGCTTTCTTT.

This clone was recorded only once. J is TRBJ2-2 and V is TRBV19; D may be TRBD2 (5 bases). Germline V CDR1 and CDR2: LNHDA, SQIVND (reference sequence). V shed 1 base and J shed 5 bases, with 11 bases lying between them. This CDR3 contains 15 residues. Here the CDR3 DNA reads TGTGCCAGTAGTATAGGAGGGTCCGGGACCGGGGAGCTGTTTTTT. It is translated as CASSIGGSGTGELFF.

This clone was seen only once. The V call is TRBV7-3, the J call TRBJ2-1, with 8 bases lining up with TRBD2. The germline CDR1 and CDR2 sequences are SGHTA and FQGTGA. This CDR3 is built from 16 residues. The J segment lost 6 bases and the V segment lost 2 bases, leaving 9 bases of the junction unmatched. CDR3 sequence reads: CASSLGGGRPVNEQFF. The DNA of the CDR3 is TGTGCCAGCAGCTTAGGAGGCGGGAGGCCTGTCAATGAGCAGTTCTTC.

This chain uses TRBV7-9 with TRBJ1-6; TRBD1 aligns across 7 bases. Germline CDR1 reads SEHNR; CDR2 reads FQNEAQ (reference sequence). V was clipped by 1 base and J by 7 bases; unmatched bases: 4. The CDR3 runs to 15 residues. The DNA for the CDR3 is TGTGCCAGCAGCTTAGACAGGGGAGGCAATTCACCCCTCCACTTT. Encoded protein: CASSLDRGGNSPLHF.

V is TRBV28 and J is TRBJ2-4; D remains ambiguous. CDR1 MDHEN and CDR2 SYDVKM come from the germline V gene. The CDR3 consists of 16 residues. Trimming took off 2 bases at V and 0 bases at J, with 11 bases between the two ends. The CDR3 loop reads CASSLPQTLAKNIQYF. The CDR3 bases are TGTGCCAGCAGTTTACCCCAGACTCTAGCCAAAAACATTCAGTACTTC.

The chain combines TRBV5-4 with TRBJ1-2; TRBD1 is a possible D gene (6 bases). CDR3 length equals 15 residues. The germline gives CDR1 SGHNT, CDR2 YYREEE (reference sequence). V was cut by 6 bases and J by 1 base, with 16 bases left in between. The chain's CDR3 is CASIEGGRSNYGYTF. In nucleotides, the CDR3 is TGTGCCAGCATCGAAGGGGGTAGGAGTAACTATGGCTACACCTTC.

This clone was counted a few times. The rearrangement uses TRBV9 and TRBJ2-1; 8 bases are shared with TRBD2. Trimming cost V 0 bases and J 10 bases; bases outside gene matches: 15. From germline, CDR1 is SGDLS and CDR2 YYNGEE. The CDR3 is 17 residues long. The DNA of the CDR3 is TGTGCCAGCAGCGTAGGTTTTGGCGGGAGGTCCATTCGGGAGCAGTTCTTC. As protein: CASSVGFGGRSIREQFF.

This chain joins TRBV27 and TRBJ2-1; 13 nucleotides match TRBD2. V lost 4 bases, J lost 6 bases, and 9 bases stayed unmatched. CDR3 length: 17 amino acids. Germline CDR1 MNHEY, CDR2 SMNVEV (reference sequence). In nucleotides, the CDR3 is TGTGCCAGCAGTTCTACTAGCGGGAGGGCCCTCGGCAATGAGCAGTTCTTC. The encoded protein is CASSSTSGRALGNEQFF.

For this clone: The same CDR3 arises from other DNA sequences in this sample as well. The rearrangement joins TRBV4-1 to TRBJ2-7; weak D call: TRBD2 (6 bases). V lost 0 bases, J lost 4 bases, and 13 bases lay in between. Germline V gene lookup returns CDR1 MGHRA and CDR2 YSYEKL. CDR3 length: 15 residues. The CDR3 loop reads CASSQEGGGRYEQYF. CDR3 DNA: TGCGCCAGCAGCCAAGAGGGGGGAGGCCGTTACGAGCAGTACTTC.

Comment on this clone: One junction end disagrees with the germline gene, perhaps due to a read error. CDR3 nucleotide sequence: TGCAGCGTTGAAATACAGGACAGGGGGATTCGGTACTTC. It codes for CSVEIQDRGIRYF. The rearrangement uses TRBV29-1 and TRBJ2-4, with 10 bases aligning to TRBD1. Per the germline V gene, CDR1 is SQVTM and CDR2 is ANQGSEA. The CDR3 covers 13 residues.

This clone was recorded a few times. The DNA of the CDR3 is TGTGCCAGCAGCCCAGAGGGACTGACCAGGGAGCTGTTTTTT. Protein sequence: CASSPEGLTRELFF. This chain joins TRBV7-3 and TRBJ2-2; D possibly corresponds to TRBD2 (6 bases). The CDR3 runs to 14 residues. Germline loops: CDR1 SGHTA, CDR2 FQGTGA. V was cut by 5 bases and J by 9 bases, with 16 bases left in between.

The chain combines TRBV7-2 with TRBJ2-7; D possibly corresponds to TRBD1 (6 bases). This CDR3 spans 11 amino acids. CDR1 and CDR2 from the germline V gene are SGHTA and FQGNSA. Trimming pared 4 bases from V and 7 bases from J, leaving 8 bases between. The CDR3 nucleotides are TGTGCCAGCAGCTCCGGACAGGAGCAGTACTTC. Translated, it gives CASSSGQEQYF.

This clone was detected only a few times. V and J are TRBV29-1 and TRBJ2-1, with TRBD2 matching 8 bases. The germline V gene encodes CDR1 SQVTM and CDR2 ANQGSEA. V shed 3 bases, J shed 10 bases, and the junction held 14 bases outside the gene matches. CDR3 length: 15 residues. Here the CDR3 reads CSVDRAGGPGGEQFF. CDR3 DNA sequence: TGCAGCGTTGACCGTGCGGGAGGACCGGGTGGAGAGCAGTTCTTC.

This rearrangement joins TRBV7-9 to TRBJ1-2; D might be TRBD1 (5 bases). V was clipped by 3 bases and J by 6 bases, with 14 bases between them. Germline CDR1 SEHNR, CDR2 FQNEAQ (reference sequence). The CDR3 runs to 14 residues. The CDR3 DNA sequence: TGTGCCAGCAGCTTTAAAGGGGCCTCCCATGGCTACACCTTC. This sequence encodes CASSFKGASHGYTF.

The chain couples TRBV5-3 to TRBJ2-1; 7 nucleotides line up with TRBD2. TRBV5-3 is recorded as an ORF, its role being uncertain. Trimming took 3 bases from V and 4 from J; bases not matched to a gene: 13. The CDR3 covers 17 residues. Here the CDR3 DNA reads TGTGCCAGAAGCTGGGGTTTCTTGCGGGAGTCTTACAATGAGCAGTTCTTC. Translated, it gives CARSWGFLRESYNEQFF.

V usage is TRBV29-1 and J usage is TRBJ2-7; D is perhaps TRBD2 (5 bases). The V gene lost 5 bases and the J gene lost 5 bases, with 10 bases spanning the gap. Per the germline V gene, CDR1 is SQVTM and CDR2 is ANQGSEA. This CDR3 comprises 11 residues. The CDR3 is CSVRDSDEQYF. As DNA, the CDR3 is TGCAGCGTTCGGGATAGCGACGAGCAGTACTTC.